This entry lists 6 T cell receptor beta chains sequenced from one sample in a study of cytomegalovirus exposure and HLA in healthy donors. Use of 60 Vbeta and 13 Jbeta primers characterized the PCR. Sequenced by immunoSEQ multiplex PCR; TCRdb stores in-frame clones only, minus some. The sample shows roughly 190,000 clones, approximately 80% of them seen only once. Sample: PBMCs. These receptors all come from a man between 40 and 49 years old in good health and CMV-seropositive.

This clone was recorded only once. V is TRBV6-1 and J is TRBJ1-4, with 7 bases that match TRBD1. The V gene's germline CDR1 is MNHNS and CDR2 SASEGT. After removal of 5 bases from V and 3 bases from J, the junction contained 6 bases not matched to a gene. The CDR3 consists of 15 residues. CDR3 protein: CASSSGQAANEKLFF. The CDR3 nucleotides read TGTGCCAGCAGTAGTGGACAGGCAGCTAATGAAAAACTGTTTTTT.

This clone appeared once. The chain's CDR3 is CASSMGGGGQPQHF. The CDR3, as DNA: TGTGCCAGTAGTATGGGGGGTGGGGGGCAGCCCCAGCATTTT. The gene calls are TRBV19 and TRBJ1-5; D is possibly TRBD1 (5 bases). This CDR3 has 14 amino acids. Germline V gene data show CDR1 as LNHDA and CDR2 as SQIVND (reference sequence). V lost 3 bases and J 7 bases, leaving 13 bases between the germline ends.

V and J are TRBV10-3 and TRBJ2-7; 9 bases agree with TRBD1. Trimming cost V 5 bases and J 2 bases; bases outside gene matches: 7. The CDR3 is 15 residues long. Germline V gene data show CDR1 as ENHRY and CDR2 as SYGVKD. Here the CDR3 DNA reads TGTGCCATCAGTCCTACAGGGGGCCCCACCTACGAGCAGTACTTC. Translating gives CAISPTGGPTYEQYF.

The chain carries TRBV7-7 and TRBJ1-3, with D tentatively TRBD1 (6 bases). The V and J ends lost 5 bases and 3 bases respectively, with 23 bases between them. Per the germline V gene, CDR1 is SSHAT and CDR2 is FNYEAQ (reference sequence). The CDR3 runs 18 residues. The CDR3 region is CASSPLPNLRGSGNTIYF. The DNA for the CDR3 is TGTGCCAGCAGCCCGCTCCCGAATCTCAGGGGAAGTGGAAACACCATATATTTT.

This clone was seen only a few times. The chain combines TRBV28 with TRBJ2-7, with TRBD1 identical over 9 bases. There are 15 residues in the CDR3. In germline, CDR1 is MDHEN, CDR2 SYDVKM. Germline trimming cut 5 bases from V and 2 bases from J; bases unmatched to any gene: 7. In DNA, the CDR3 is TGTGCCAGCAGTAGCCGGGACAGGGTTACCTACGAGCAGTACTTC. Translated: CASSSRDRVTYEQYF.

This clone has only a few counts. This rearrangement joins TRBV30 to TRBJ2-5; weak D call: TRBD2 (7 bases). V dropped 0 bases and J dropped 5 bases, with 16 bases sitting between them. Germline V CDR1 and CDR2: GTSNPN, SVGIG (reference sequence). The CDR3 contains 15 residues. The CDR3 here is CAWSVGRGGAETQYF. The CDR3 coding sequence is TGTGCCTGGAGTGTAGGAAGGGGGGGAGCGGAGACCCAGTACTTC.